The rows below give T cell receptor beta chains drawn from one sample of a study of cytomegalovirus exposure and HLA in healthy donors. Repertoires were generated with immunoSEQ multiplex PCR, while TCRdb's copy carries only in-frame clones and drops some. The sample holds 90,000 to 130,000 clones; about three quarters are singletons and the top ten take around 2.9%. Sequencing was performed on PBMCs. The origin of the receptors is a woman in her sixties or seventies in good health and CMV-seropositive. Each CDR3 is given with its conserved first and last residue. The D gene is left open where the match is weak. Clone size is stated in some rows and not others, as once, few, many or a class when expanded.

j_gene	v_gene	d_gene	abundance	CDR3nt	CDR3aa
TRBJ2-1	TRBV11-3	NA	NA	TGTGCCAGCAGCTTATCCGGGAGCACGTACAATGAGCAGTTCTTC	CASSLSGSTYNEQFF
TRBJ2-3	TRBV27	TRBD2	few	TGTGCCAGCAGTCCGCGGGGGACTGCAGATACGCAGTATTTT	CASSPRGTADTQYF
TRBJ1-5	TRBV2	TRBD1	NA	TGTGCCAGCAGTGAGGCCACAGGGGCAAAGGGCGGGCATTTT	CASSEATGAKGGHF
TRBJ1-2	TRBV19	TRBD1	NA	TGTGCCAGTAAACGGGGACAGGGTTTAGAAAGTCGCTATGGCTACACCTTC	CASKRGQGLESRYGYTF
TRBJ2-5	TRBV11-2	TRBD1	once	TGTGCCAGCAGTCCGAGGACAGGAGCTCAAGAGACCCAGTACTTC	CASSPRTGAQETQYF
TRBJ2-7	TRBV30	NA	NA	TGTGCCTGGAGCGCGTTTTACAGCCGATTCACCTACGAGCAGTACTTC	CAWSAFYSRFTYEQYF
TRBJ2-7	TRBV7-8	TRBD2	few	TGTGCCAGCAGCTTAAGCGGGAGGAGCTCCTACGAGCAGTACTTC	CASSLSGRSSYEQYF
TRBJ2-2	TRBV2	NA	NA	TGTGCCAGCAGTCAGGACAGCCCGACGAACACCGGGGAGCTGTTTTTT	CASSQDSPTNTGELFF
TRBJ1-5	TRBV6-1	NA	NA	TGTGCCAGCAGGCGGGACCAGCCCCAGCATTTT	CASRRDQPQHF
TRBJ1-1	TRBV28	NA	NA	TGTGCCAGCAGTTCCCACAGGGAACTGAACACTGAAGCTTTCTTT	CASSSHRELNTEAFF
TRBJ2-5	TRBV15	NA	NA	TGTGCCACCAGCAGAGATAGGGGCGAGACCCAGTACTTC	CATSRDRGETQYF
TRBJ1-3	TRBV30	NA	few	TGTGCCTGGAGTTGGAACGGGGTGGGAAACACCATATATTTT	CAWSWNGVGNTIYF
TRBJ1-3	TRBV27	TRBD1	NA	TGTGCCAGCAGTTTATGGGCGTACGGACAGGGGCTCGCTGGAAACACCATATATTTT	CASSLWAYGQGLAGNTIYF
TRBJ2-7	TRBV28	NA	once	TGTGCCAGCACGATTCGGGGGGCTGGGGAGCAGTACTTC	CASTIRGAGEQYF
TRBJ1-2	TRBV4-1	NA	NA	TGCGCCAGCAGCCAAGCGGTGGTGGGCGTTGGCTACACCTTC	CASSQAVVGVGYTF
TRBJ1-1	TRBV30	NA	few	TGTGCCTGGAGGCGGGGCCTCACTGAAGCTTTCTTT	CAWRRGLTEAFF
TRBJ1-1	TRBV29-1	TRBD1	few	TGCAGCGTCGCAACCTCCCCGGGACAGGAAGAAGCTTTCTTT	CSVATSPGQEEAFF
TRBJ1-2	TRBV29-1	NA	NA	TGCAGCGTTGAGGGGGGATCCTATGGCTACACCTTC	CSVEGGSYGYTF
TRBJ2-7	TRBV14	TRBD2	once	TGTGCCAGCAGCCAAAAACTAGCGGGAGCCTACGAGCAGTACTTC	CASSQKLAGAYEQYF
TRBJ2-1	TRBV5-4	NA	NA	TGTGCCAGCAGCTTTTCACAGGGCTCCTACAATGAGCAGTTCTTC	CASSFSQGSYNEQFF
TRBJ1-5	TRBV19	TRBD1	once	TGTGCCAGTAGTAGGGACAGAGATCAGCCCCAGCATTTT	CASSRDRDQPQHF
TRBJ1-5	TRBV19	NA	NA	TGTGCAACGGGTCGTGACGGCAATCAGCCCCAGCATTTT	CATGRDGNQPQHF
TRBJ2-1	TRBV5-8	TRBD1	NA	TGTGCCAGCAGCCCTTCGGGACAGGGTTACAATGAGCAGTTCTTC	CASSPSGQGYNEQFF
TRBJ2-7	TRBV7-3	TRBD1	NA	TGTGCCAGCAGCTTAACCGGGACAGATCACTACGAGCAGTACTTC	CASSLTGTDHYEQYF
TRBJ1-1	TRBV19	TRBD1	NA	TGTGCCAGTAGTTCTCTGGGACAGGGGCACACTGAAGCTTTCTTT	CASSSLGQGHTEAFF
TRBJ1-1	TRBV5-1	NA	NA	TGCGCCAGCAGCTTGCGGCCACAGGGGAACACTGAAGCTTTCTTT	CASSLRPQGNTEAFF
TRBJ2-1	TRBV29-1	TRBD2	NA	TGCAGCGCGCGGGGACTAGCGGGAGTATGGGAGCAGTTCTTC	CSARGLAGVWEQFF
TRBJ1-6	TRBV28	TRBD1	NA	TGTGCCAGCAGTCCAACCGGGACAGGGGATAATTCACCCCTCCACTTT	CASSPTGTGDNSPLHF
TRBJ1-2	TRBV18	NA	NA	TGTGCCAGCTCACTCGACAGAGACTATGGCTACACCTTC	CASSLDRDYGYTF
TRBJ1-1	TRBV9	TRBD1	NA	TGTGCCAGCAGCGTCGACAGGGACACTGAAGCTTTCTTT	CASSVDRDTEAFF
TRBJ2-2	TRBV28	TRBD2	NA	TGTGCCAGCAGTCCCCGACTAGCCCATGGCACCGGGGAGCTGTTTTTT	CASSPRLAHGTGELFF
TRBJ2-3	TRBV7-3	NA	NA	TGTGCCAGCAGCCCGTCGGGACTTCTTGGTCGAGATACGCAGTATTTT	CASSPSGLLGRDTQYF
TRBJ2-7	TRBV6-5	TRBD2	NA	TGTGCCAGCACCAGGACTAGCGGGGCCTCCTACGAGCAGTACTTC	CASTRTSGASYEQYF
TRBJ1-1	TRBV6-5	TRBD1	NA	TGTGCCAGCAGTCTGGACAGGGCCGGCACTGAAGCTTTCTTT	CASSLDRAGTEAFF
TRBJ1-2	TRBV10-3	TRBD1	NA	TGTGCCATCAGTCCGGACCCGGGACAGGGTGGCTATGGCTACACCTTC	CAISPDPGQGGYGYTF
TRBJ2-5	TRBV11-1	NA	NA	TGTGCCAGCAGCCCGATACAGGGTTTGGGGACCCAGTACTTC	CASSPIQGLGTQYF
TRBJ2-7	TRBV5-1	NA	NA	TGCGCCAGCAGCTTGGACTCCGCATCCTACGAGCAGTACTTC	CASSLDSASYEQYF
TRBJ2-3	TRBV2	NA	NA	TGTGCCAGCACCACCGGAGATACGCAGTATTTT	CASTTGDTQYF
TRBJ1-1	TRBV12-5	NA	NA	TGTGCTAGTGGTTTCCAAGTTGGAAAGGAGTTTGCTGAAGCTTTCTTT	CASGFQVGKEFAEAFF
TRBJ2-2	TRBV19	NA	NA	TGTGCCAGTACCTGGCGCAGGGATTCAATAAACACCGGGGAGCTGTTTTTT	CASTWRRDSINTGELFF
TRBJ2-2	TRBV4-2	TRBD2	NA	TGTGCCAGCAACCAGCTAGCGGGATCGAACACCGGGGAGCTGTTTTTT	CASNQLAGSNTGELFF
TRBJ2-3	TRBV27	TRBD1	NA	TGTGCCAGCAGTTTACGGACGTACAGGGGTGGCACAGATACGCAGTATTTT	CASSLRTYRGGTDTQYF
TRBJ1-4	TRBV6-1	NA	NA	TGTGCCAGCCATAGGACAGTCGAAAAACTGTTTTTT	CASHRTVEKLFF
TRBJ2-4	TRBV4-1	TRBD1	few	TGCGCCAGCAGCCAAGTAGGGGGCGAAAACATTCAGTACTTC	CASSQVGGENIQYF
TRBJ2-1	TRBV10-3	TRBD2	NA	TGTGCCATCGCCGGAACTAGCGGGAGTAACTATGAGCAGTTCTTC	CAIAGTSGSNYEQFF
TRBJ1-4	TRBV4-1	NA	NA	TGCGCCAGCAGCCAAGTAGGGTTGGGACAAAGGAACTCGAATGAAAAACTGTTTTTT	CASSQVGLGQRNSNEKLFF
TRBJ2-7	TRBV28	TRBD1	NA	TGTGCCAGCAGTTTAGATCAGGACAGGTACGAGCAGTACTTC	CASSLDQDRYEQYF
TRBJ1-1	TRBV14	TRBD1	NA	TGTGCCAGCAGCCAAGGGAACAGGGGGCGGGTCACTGAAGCTTTCTTT	CASSQGNRGRVTEAFF
TRBJ2-1	TRBV19	NA	NA	TGTGCCAGTAGCCCCTCTGACAATGAGCAGTTCTTC	CASSPSDNEQFF
TRBJ2-7	TRBV6-5	NA	NA	TGTGCCAGCAGTTACAGACCCTGGAGAAACTACGAGCAGTACTTC	CASSYRPWRNYEQYF
TRBJ1-4	TRBV6-5	TRBD1	few	TGTGCCAGCACAGGGGGCGGGGAAAAACTGTTTTTT	CASTGGGEKLFF
TRBJ2-7	TRBV18	TRBD2	NA	TGTGCCAGCTCACCAGCTAGCGGCGAGCAGTACTTC	CASSPASGEQYF
TRBJ1-5	TRBV6-5	TRBD1	NA	TGTGCCAGCAAAAGGGGACAGGGGGTACGGCAGCCCCAGCATTTT	CASKRGQGVRQPQHF
TRBJ2-5	TRBV27	TRBD1	NA	TGTGCCAGCAGTTCGCCCTCCCGGGACAGGGACCAAGAGACCCAGTACTTC	CASSSPSRDRDQETQYF
TRBJ1-5	TRBV25-1	TRBD1	many	TGTGCCAGCAGTGAAGGGGACAGGGAGGGCAATCAGCCCCAGCATTTT	CASSEGDREGNQPQHF
TRBJ2-5	TRBV10-1	TRBD1	NA	TGCGCCAGCAGTGAGCTTGGACAGGGTTTGGAGACCCAGTACTTC	CASSELGQGLETQYF
TRBJ2-3	TRBV6-4	TRBD2	NA	TGTGCCAGCAGTGACGTAGCGGGGATTGATACGCAGTATTTT	CASSDVAGIDTQYF